The present T cell receptor (beta chain) was sequenced within a study of cytomegalovirus exposure and HLA in healthy donors. Study-level findings and limits: Sequencing depth roughly uniform across donors was assumed in presence/absence analyses. Some TCR beta chains (over 150 of them) were listed as cytomegalovirus-associated.

To note about this clone: Antigen: not known.

The primer mix had 60 Vbeta and 13 Jbeta primers. The method was immunoSEQ multiplex PCR; TCRdb's version includes in-frame clones alone and lacks a portion of them. The table records roughly 170,000 clones, less than 90% of them present only once. The sequenced sample consisted of PBMCs. This TCR was recovered from a man aged 30-40 years in good health and CMV-seronegative.

The CDR3 DNA reads TGTGCCAGCAGCTGGGGGGGTAGTGTCTATGGCTACACCTTC. Amino acids: CASSWGGSVYGYTF. This chain joins TRBV11-2 and TRBJ1-2, with TRBD1 as a possible D gene (5 bases). Looked up from germline, CDR1 is SGHAT and CDR2 is FQNNGV. V was shortened by 4 bases and J by 4 bases, with 13 bases between the two germline ends. The CDR3 sequence is 14 residues long.